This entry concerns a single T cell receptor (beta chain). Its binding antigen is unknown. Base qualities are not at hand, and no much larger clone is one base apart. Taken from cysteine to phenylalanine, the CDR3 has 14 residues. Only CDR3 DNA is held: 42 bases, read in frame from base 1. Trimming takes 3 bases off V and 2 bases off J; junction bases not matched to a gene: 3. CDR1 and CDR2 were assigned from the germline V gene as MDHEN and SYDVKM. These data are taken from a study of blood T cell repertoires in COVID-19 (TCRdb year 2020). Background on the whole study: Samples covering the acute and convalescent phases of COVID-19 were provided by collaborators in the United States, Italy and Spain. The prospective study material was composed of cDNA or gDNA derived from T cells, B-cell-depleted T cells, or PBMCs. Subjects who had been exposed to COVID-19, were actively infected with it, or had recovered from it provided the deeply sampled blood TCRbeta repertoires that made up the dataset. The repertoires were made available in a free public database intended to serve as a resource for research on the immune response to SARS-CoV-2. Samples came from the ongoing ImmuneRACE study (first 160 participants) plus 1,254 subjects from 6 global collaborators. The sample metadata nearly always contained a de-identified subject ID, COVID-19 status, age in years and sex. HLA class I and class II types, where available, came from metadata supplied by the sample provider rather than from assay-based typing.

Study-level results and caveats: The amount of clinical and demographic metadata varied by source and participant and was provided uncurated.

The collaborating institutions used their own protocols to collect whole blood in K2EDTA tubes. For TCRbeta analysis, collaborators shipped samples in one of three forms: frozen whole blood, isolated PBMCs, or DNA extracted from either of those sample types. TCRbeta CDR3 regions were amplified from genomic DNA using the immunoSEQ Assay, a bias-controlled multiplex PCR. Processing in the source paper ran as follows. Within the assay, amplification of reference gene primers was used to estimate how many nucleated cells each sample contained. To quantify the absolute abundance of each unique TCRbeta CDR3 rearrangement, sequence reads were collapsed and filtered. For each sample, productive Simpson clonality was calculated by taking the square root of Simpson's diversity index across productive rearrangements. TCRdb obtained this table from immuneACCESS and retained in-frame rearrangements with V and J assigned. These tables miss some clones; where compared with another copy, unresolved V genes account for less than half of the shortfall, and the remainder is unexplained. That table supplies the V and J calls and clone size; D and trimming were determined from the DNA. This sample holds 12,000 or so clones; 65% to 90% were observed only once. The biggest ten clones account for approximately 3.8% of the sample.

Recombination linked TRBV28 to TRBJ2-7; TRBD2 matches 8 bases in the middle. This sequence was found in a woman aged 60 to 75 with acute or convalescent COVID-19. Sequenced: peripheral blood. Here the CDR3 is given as CASSLGLGAYEQYF. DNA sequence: TGTGCCAGCAGTTTGGGACTAGGGGCCTACGAGCAGTACTTC.